This T cell receptor beta chain was observed in a study of T-cell memory formation after mild COVID-19 listed by TCRdb under 2021. In terms of the full investigation: TCR sequence clusters from the two donors were found to be largely donor specific. Longitudinal TCRalpha and TCRbeta repertoire sequencing tracked T-cell clones expanding and contracting after mild COVID-19 in two donors. The cohort was made up of two young adult volunteers, one female and one male, who were previously healthy.

Results and caveats for the whole study, not just this receptor: Only a couple of mild cases were covered by the study, and larger cohorts that include severe cases with pre-infection samples were considered necessary. SARS-CoV-2 specificity was not confirmed for the second-wave clones peaking on day 37. From day 15 to 85, contracting clones showed balanced CD4/CD8 phenotypes, whereas a second wave of clones that expanded from day 15 to 37 leaned towards CD4+. Contracting CD4+ clones turned up mainly in the CM and EM memory subsets, whereas EMRA was where CD8+ clones were enriched. Some responding clones were detected in pre-infection memory, suggesting pre-existing cross-reactive memory T cells joined the SARS-CoV-2 response.

The germline V and J ends show losses of 4 bases and 8 bases respectively, and no gene match explains 6 bases of the junction. The CDR3 contains 14 residues, cysteine and phenylalanine counted. Only the CDR3 DNA is retained, 42 bases long and in frame from the first base. Instrument used: Illumina NovaSeq 6000. TCRalpha and TCRbeta cDNA libraries were constructed by 5'RACE with constant-segment primers, with sample barcodes and unique molecular identifiers being introduced. Trizol reagent was used to extract RNA from every sample. Amplification of the libraries took two PCR steps, and the second step added a second sample barcode plus Illumina TruSeq adapters. The libraries were sequenced on an Illumina NovaSeq using 2 x 150 bp paired-end reads. On the study's bioinformatics: Reads were demultiplexed and collapsed into UMI-guided consensus sequences with migec v1.2.7. Using mixcr v2.1.11, the UMI consensuses were aligned to TRA and TRB V and J templates and assembled into clonotypes. Expanded or contracted clonotypes were those called significant by both edgeR and NoisET, with noise models trained on biological replicates. edgeR calls used a false discovery rate-adjusted p below 0.01 and a log2 fold-change threshold of 1. PCA with hierarchical clustering of max-normalized trajectories of the 1000 most abundant clonotypes was used as exploratory dynamics analysis. Each responding clone was given a CD4 or CD8 phenotype based on the CD4+ and CD8+ repertoires, which had been sequenced separately. In TCRdb, the public reads were trimmed at Q25 with fastp and aligned with MiXCR, with productive beta chains retained. Every entry covers one CDR3 protein and lists the most common genes and DNA from its rows. In this record, the V and J calls reflect TCRdb's handling and not the investigators' own analysis. Recorded for this sample are approximately 560,000 distinct CDR3 sequences; 17% of them occurred a single time. The ten largest account for about 8.1% of the sample.

A note on this clonotype: Its antigen remains unidentified. Base qualities are missing; no much larger clone stands one base away.

PBMCs were isolated by Ficoll-Paque density gradient centrifugation. The receptor's source is an adult woman who had mild COVID-19 (a few samples of this study predate the infection). The sample titles of this study are shuffled in the database, so cell type and time point are left out; the donor was told from shared clones. Sequenced material: PBMCs or a T cell subset sorted from them (not recorded which). This receptor chain uses TRBV12-3 or TRBV12-4 and TRBJ1-2; 11 of the junction bases match TRBD1. Read as DNA, the sequence is TGTGCCAGCAGTTACACCGGGACAGGGGGAGGCTACACCTTC. It translates as CASSYTGTGGGYTF.